This TCR beta chain was obtained from a study of blood T cell repertoires in COVID-19. Study details: In each case, the material was cDNA or gDNA derived from T cells, B-cell-depleted T cells, or PBMCs.

Original processing notes: Cell counts per sample came from amplifying reference gene primers. Sequencing was performed with immunoSEQ multiplex PCR; in TCRdb, only in-frame clones are kept and a portion is missing. The DNA was the basis for D and trimming; V, J and clone size are from that table. Of a few hundred thousand clones in the sample, approximately 86% were seen once. V lost 0 bases to trimming and J lost 6 bases, with 13 bases between them. CDR1 KGHDR and CDR2 SFDVKD come from the germline V gene. The CDR3 consists of 15 residues. The rearrangement uses TRBV24-1 and TRBJ1-2, with no clear D. The source of this sequence is an older woman with COVID-19, enrolled during active disease. Sequenced input: peripheral blood. CDR3 DNA sequence: TGTGCCACCAGTGATTTGCGTGGGCCGCGCGATGGCTACACCTTC. Translated: CATSDLRGPRDGYTF.